The clone carrying this T cell receptor beta chain was seen at least ten times. TCRbeta library preparation incorporated unique molecular identifiers. TCRdb called the PCR reads again in MiXCR, with one record for every CDR3 protein. Of about 300,000 distinct CDR3 sequences in the sample, over 9% were seen once. This sample was taken from a study of T-cell reconstitution after alpha-beta-depleted transplantation in children. V was pared by 5 bases and J by 0 bases, with 11 bases between. This CDR3 region has 15 residues. The receptor was derived from a boy under two years old with acute myeloid leukemia, due to receive a stem cell transplant. The chain is built from TRBV12-3 or TRBV12-4 and TRBJ2-1, with unresolved D. Source: PBMCs, taken before TCRalphabeta/CD19-depleted stem cell transplant. The CDR3 region is CASSPQESSYNEQFF. CDR3 coding DNA: TGTGCCAGCAGTCCCCAGGAGAGCTCCTACAATGAGCAGTTCTTC.